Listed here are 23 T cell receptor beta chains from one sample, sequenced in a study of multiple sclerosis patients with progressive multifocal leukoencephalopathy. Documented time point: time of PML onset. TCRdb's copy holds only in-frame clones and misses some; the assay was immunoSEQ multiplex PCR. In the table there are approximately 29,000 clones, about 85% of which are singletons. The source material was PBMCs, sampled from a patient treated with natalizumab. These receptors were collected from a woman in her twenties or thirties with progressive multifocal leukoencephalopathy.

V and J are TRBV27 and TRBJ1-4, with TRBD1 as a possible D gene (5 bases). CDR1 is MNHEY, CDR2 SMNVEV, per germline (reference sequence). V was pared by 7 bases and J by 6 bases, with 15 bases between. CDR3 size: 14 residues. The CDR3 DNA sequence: TGTGCCAGCAAAGATCGGGGAGGGGATGAAAAACTGTTTTTT. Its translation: CASKDRGGDEKLFF.

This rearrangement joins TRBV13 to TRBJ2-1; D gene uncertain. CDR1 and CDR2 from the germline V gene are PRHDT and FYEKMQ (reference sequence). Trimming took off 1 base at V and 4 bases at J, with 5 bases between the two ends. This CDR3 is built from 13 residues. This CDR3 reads CASSLERYNEQFF. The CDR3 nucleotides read TGTGCCAGCAGCTTAGAAAGATACAATGAGCAGTTCTTC.

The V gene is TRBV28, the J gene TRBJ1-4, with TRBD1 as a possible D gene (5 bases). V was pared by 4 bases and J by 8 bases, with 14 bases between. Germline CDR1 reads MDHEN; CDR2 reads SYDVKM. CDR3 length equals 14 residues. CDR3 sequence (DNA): TGTGCCAGCAGTTCGCCGACCTCAGGGGAAAAACTGTTTTTT. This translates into CASSSPTSGEKLFF.

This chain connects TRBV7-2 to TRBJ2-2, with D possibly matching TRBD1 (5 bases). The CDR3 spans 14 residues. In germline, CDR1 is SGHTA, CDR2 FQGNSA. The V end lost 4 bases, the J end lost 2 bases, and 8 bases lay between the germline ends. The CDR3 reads CASSWTPNTGELFF. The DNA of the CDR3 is TGTGCCAGCAGCTGGACACCCAACACCGGGGAGCTGTTTTTT.

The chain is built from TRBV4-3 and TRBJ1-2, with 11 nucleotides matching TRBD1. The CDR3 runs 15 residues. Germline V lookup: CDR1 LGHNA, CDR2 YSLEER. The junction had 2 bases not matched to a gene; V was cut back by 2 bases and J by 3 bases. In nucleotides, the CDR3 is TGCGCCAGCAGCCAACGGACAGGGGGCGACTATGGCTACACCTTC. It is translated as CASSQRTGGDYGYTF.

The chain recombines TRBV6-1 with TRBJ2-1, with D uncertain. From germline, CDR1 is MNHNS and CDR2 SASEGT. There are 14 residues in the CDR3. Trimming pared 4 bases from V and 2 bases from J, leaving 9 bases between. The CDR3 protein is CASSVTDAYNEQFF. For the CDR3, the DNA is TGTGCCAGCAGTGTTACAGATGCCTACAATGAGCAGTTCTTC.

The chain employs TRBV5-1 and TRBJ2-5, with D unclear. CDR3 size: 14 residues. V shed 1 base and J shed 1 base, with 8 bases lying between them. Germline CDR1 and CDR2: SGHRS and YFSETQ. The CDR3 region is CASSLSPPQETQYF. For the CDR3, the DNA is TGCGCCAGCAGCTTGTCCCCCCCCCAAGAGACCCAGTACTTC.

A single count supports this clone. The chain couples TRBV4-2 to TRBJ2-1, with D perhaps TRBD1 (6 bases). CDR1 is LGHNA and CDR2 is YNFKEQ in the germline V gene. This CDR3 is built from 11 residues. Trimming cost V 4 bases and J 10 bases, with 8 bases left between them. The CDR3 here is CASSLGAEQFF. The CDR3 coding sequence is TGTGCCAGCAGCCTGGGGGCGGAGCAGTTCTTC.

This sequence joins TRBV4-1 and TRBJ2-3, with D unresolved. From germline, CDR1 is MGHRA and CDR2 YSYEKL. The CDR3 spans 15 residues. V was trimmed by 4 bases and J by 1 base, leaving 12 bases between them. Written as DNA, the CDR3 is TGCGCCAGCAGCCTAAGGACCGTCGGCACAGATACGCAGTATTTT. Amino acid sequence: CASSLRTVGTDTQYF.

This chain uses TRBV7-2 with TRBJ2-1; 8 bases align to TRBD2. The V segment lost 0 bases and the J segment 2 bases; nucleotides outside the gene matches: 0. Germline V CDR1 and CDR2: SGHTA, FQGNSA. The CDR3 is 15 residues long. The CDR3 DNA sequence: TGTGCCAGCAGCTTAGCGGGACTAGCCTACAATGAGCAGTTCTTC. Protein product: CASSLAGLAYNEQFF.

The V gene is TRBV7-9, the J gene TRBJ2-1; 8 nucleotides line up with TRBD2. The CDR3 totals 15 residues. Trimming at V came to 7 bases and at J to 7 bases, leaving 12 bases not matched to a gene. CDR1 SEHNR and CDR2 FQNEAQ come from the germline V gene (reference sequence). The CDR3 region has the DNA TGTGCCAGCACCGAGAGGGGCGGGGGGCCTAATGAGCAGTTCTTC. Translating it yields CASTERGGGPNEQFF.

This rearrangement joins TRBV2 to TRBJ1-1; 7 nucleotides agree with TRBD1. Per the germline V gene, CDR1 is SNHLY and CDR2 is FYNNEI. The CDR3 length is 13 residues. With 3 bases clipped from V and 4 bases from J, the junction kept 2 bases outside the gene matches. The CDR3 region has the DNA TGTGCCAGCAGTGAGCAGGGGGGCACTGAAGCTTTCTTT. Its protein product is CASSEQGGTEAFF.

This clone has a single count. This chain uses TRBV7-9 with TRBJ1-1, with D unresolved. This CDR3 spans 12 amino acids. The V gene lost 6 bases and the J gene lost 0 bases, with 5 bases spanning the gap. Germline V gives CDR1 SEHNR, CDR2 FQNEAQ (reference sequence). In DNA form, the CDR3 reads TGTGCCAGCAGGCTGATGAACACTGAAGCTTTCTTT. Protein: CASRLMNTEAFF.

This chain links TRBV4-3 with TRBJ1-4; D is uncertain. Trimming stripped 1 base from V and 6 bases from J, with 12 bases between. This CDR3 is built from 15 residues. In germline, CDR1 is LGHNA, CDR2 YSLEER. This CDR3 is CASSQGQDGDEKLFF. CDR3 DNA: TGCGCCAGCAGCCAAGGGCAGGACGGGGATGAAAAACTGTTTTTT.

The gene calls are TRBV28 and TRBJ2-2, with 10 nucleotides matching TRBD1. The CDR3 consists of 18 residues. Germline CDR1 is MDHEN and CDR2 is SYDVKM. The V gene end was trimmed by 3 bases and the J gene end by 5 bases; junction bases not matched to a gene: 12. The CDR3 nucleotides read TGTGCCAGCAGTTTCAGAGGGTACAGGACAGGGGGGACCGGGGAGCTGTTTTTT. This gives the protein CASSFRGYRTGGTGELFF.

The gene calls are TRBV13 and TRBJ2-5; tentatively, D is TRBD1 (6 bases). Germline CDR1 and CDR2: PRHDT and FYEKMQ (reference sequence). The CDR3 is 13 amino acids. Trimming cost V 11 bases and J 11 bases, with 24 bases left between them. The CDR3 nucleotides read TGTGCCTTCAGCATGTGGGGGCTCGGGGAGCAGTACTTC. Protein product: CAFSMWGLGEQYF.

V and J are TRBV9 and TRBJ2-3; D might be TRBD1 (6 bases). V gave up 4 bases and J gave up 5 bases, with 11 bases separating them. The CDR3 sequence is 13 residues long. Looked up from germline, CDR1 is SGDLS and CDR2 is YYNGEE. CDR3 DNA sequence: TGTGCCAGCAGCATGTCAGGGGAAGATACGCAGTATTTT. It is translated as CASSMSGEDTQYF. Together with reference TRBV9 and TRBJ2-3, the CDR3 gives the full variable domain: DSGVTQTPKHLITATGQRVTLRCSPRSGDLSVYWYQQSLDQGLQFLIQYYNGEERAKGNILERFSAQQFPDLHSELNLSSLELGDSALYFCASSMSGEDTQYFGPGTRLTVL.

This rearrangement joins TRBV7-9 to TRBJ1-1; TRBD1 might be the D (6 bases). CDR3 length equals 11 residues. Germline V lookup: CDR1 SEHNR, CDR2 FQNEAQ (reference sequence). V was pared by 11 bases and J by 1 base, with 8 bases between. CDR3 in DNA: TGTGCCGGACAGTCGAACACTGAAGCTTTCTTT. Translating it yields CAGQSNTEAFF.

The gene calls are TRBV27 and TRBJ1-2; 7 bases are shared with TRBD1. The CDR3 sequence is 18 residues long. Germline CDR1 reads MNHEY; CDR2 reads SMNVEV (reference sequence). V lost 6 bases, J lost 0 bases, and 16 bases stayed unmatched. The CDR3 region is CASSLRPTGLGANYGYTF. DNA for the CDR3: TGTGCCAGCAGCTTGCGGCCGACAGGGTTGGGAGCTAACTATGGCTACACCTTC.

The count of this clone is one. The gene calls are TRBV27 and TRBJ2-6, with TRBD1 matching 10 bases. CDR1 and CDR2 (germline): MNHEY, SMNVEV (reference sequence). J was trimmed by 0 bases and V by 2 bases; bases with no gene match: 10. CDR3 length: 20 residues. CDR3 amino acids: CASSLGAGQGFSSGANVLTF. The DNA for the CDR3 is TGTGCCAGCAGTTTAGGGGCGGGACAGGGGTTTAGCTCTGGGGCCAACGTCCTGACTTTC.

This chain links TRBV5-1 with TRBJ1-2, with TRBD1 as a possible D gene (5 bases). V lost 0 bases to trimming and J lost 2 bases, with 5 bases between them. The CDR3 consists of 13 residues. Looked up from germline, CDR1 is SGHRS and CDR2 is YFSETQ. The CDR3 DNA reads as TGCGCCAGCAGCTTGGGACAGAACTATGGCTACACCTTC. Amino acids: CASSLGQNYGYTF. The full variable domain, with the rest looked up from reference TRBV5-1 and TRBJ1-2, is KAGVTQTPRYLIKTRGQQVTLSCSPISGHRSVSWYQQTPGQGLQFLFEYFSETQRNKGNFPGRFSGRQFSNSRSEMNVSTLELGDSALYLCASSLGQNYGYTFGSGTRLTVV.

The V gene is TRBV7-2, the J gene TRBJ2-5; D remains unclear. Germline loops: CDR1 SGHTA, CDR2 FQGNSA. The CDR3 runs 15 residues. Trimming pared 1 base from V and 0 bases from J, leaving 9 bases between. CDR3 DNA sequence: TGTGCCAGCAGCTTAGACGTTTGGGACCAAGAGACCCAGTACTTC. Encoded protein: CASSLDVWDQETQYF.

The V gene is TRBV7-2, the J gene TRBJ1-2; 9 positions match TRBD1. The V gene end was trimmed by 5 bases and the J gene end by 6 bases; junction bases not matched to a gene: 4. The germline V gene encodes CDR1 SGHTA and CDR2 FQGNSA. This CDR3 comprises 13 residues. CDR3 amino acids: CASSPRTGDGYTF. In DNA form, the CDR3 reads TGTGCCAGCAGCCCGCGGACAGGGGATGGCTACACCTTC.